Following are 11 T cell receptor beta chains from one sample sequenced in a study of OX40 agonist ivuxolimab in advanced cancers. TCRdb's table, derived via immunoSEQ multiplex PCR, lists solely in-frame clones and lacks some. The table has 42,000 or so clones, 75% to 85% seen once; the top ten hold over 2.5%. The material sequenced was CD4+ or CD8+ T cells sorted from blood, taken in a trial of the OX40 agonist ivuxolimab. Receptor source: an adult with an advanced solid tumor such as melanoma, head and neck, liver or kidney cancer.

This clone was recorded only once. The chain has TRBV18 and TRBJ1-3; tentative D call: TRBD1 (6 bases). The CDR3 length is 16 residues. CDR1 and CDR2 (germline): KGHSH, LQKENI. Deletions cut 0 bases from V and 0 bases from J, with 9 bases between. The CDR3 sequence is CASSPPTTGSGNTIYF. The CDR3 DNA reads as TGTGCCAGCTCACCACCGACGACAGGCTCTGGAAACACCATATATTTT.

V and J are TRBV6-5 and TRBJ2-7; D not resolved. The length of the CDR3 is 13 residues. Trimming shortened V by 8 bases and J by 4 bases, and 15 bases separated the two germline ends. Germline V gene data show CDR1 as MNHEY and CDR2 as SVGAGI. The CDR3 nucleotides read TGTGCCAGCTCACGGGCAGGTGGATACGAGCAGTACGTC. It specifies CASSRAGGYEQYV.

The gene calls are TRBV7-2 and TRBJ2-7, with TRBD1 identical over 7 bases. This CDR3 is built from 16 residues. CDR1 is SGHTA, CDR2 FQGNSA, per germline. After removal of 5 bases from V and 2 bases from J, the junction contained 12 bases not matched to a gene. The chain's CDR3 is CASSRDSQGNPYEQYF. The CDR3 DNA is TGTGCCAGCAGCCGAGATTCACAGGGGAATCCCTACGAGCAGTACTTC. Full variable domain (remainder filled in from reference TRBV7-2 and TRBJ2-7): GAGVSQSPSNKVTEKGKDVELRCDPISGHTALYWYRQSLGQGLEFLIYFQGNSAPDKSGLPSDRFSAERTGGSVSTLTIQRTQQEDSAVYLCASSRDSQGNPYEQYFGPGTRLTVT.

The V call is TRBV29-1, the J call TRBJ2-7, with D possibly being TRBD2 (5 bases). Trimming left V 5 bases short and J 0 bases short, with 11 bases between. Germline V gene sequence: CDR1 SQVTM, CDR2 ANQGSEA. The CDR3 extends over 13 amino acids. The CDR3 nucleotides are TGCAGCGTTATTGAGGGATTCTCCTACGAGCAGTACTTC. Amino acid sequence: CSVIEGFSYEQYF.

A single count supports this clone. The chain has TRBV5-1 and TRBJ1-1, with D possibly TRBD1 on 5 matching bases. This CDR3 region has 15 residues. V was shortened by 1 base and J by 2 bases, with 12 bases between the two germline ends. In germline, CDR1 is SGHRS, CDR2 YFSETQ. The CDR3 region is CASSLQGVINTEAFF. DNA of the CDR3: TGCGCCAGCAGCTTGCAGGGAGTTATCAACACTGAAGCTTTCTTT.

CDR3 nucleotides: TGCGCCAGCAGCCAAGATCTAAGGGGCAACGTCCTGACTTTC. Its protein is CASSQDLRGNVLTF. The chain combines TRBV4-3 with TRBJ2-6; a weak D match, TRBD1 (5 bases). The CDR3 runs to 14 residues. Trimming shortened V by 0 bases and J by 9 bases, and 9 bases separated the two germline ends. From germline, CDR1 is LGHNA and CDR2 YSLEER.

DNA for the CDR3: TGTGCCAGCAGCGCCGCTAGCGGGAGATACAATGAGCAGTTCTTC. Translating gives CASSAASGRYNEQFF. This chain connects TRBV7-9 to TRBJ2-1, with 10 bases aligning to TRBD2. The CDR3 spans 15 residues. Trimming cost V 5 bases and J 4 bases; bases outside gene matches: 5. CDR1 and CDR2 (germline): SEHNR, FQNEAQ (reference sequence).

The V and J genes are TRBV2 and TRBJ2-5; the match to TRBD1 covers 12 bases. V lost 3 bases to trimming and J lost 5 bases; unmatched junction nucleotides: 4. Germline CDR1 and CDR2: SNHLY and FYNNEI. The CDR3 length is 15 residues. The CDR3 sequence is CASSDRGQGAETQYF. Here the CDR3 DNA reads TGTGCCAGCAGTGATCGGGGACAGGGGGCGGAGACCCAGTACTTC.

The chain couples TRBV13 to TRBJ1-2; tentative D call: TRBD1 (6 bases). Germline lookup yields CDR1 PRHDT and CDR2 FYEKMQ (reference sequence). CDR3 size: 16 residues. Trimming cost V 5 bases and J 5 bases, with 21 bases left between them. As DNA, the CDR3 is TGTGCCAGCAGCACACGGACAGAGGGGCGACTTTATGGCTACACCTTC. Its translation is CASSTRTEGRLYGYTF.

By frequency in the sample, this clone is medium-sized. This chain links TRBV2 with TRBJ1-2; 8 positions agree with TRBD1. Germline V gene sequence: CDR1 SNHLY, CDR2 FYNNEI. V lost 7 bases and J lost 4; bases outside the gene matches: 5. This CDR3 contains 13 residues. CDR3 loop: CASTGGRVYGYTF. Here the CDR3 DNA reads TGTGCCAGCACAGGGGGCAGAGTCTATGGCTACACCTTC.

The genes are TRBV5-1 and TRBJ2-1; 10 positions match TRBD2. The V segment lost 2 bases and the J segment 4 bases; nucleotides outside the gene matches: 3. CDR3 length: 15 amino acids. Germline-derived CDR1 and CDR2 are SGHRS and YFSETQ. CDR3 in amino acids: CASSFGLAVYNEQFF. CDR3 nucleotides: TGCGCCAGCAGCTTTGGACTAGCGGTTTACAATGAGCAGTTCTTC.